This T cell receptor beta chain is from a study of T-cell reconstitution after alpha-beta-depleted transplantation in children. Findings of the study overall: There were reportedly several hundred expanded graft clones from which alpha-beta T cells came about two months after transplant. It was surviving recipient T cells and thymic progenitors that gave some patients high TCRbeta diversity at day 60.

The CDR3 totals 17 residues. V was clipped by 9 bases and J by 4 bases; unmatched bases: 20. Germline-derived CDR1 and CDR2 are SGHTS and YDEGEE. For this clonotype: Its antigen remains unknown.

TCRbeta library construction was performed incorporating unique molecular identifiers. MiXCR, applied by TCRdb to the PCR reads, yields one record per CDR3 protein. This sample has under 150,000 distinct CDR3 sequences, with 9.5% to 10% found just once. The chain uses TRBV5-8 and TRBJ1-1, with 8 bases fitting TRBD1. This specimen consisted of PBMCs, mostly from graft donor cells, obtained 180 days after TCRalphabeta/CD19-depleted stem cell transplant. This clonotype was sampled from a girl in the first two years of life who had a stem cell transplant for combined immunodeficiency, so the T cells may come from the graft donor. The CDR3 is CATPRQGLRHWLTEAFF. The CDR3 DNA follows: TGTGCCACCCCGCGACAGGGGCTACGCCATTGGCTCACTGAAGCTTTCTTT. Full variable domain (rest looked up from reference TRBV5-8 and TRBJ1-1): EAGVTQSPTHLIKTRGQQATLRCSPISGHTSVYWYQQALGLGLQFLLWYDEGEERNRGNFPPRFSGRQFPNYSSELNVNALELEDSALYLCATPRQGLRHWLTEAFFGQGTRLTVV.